Below, 9 T cell receptor beta chains from the same sample are listed, as sequenced in a study of shared clonotypes between healthy human individuals. The table came from immunoSEQ multiplex PCR; TCRdb's copy has only in-frame clones and leaves some out. This table holds around 2.5 million clones, 93% found once. The material sequenced was naive CD4+ T cells from PBMCs. Subset described: CD45RA+ positively selected. These receptors originate from a man between 18 and 35 years old in good health. Some clones in this sample may be carry-over from other donors' samples.

This chain connects TRBV5-1 to TRBJ2-5; D is perhaps TRBD1 (5 bases). Trimming shortened V by 4 bases and J by 2 bases, and 18 bases separated the two germline ends. Germline assignment: CDR1 SGHRS and CDR2 YFSETQ. The CDR3 extends over 16 amino acids. The CDR3 bases are TGCGCCAGCAGCCGGGTGGGTCAGGGAACTCAAGAGACCCAGTACTTC. Translation: CASSRVGQGTQETQYF.

The chain carries TRBV5-1 and TRBJ2-5, with 8 bases identical to TRBD2. The J call is in doubt because the DNA end fits TRBJ2-7 better. The germline V gene has CDR1 SGHRS and CDR2 YFSETQ. This CDR3 is 13 amino acids long. CDR3 amino acids: CASTSGSSYEQYF. CDR3 bases: TGCGCCAGCACCAGCGGGAGCTCCTACGAGCAGTACTTC.

With respect to this clone: The same CDR3 is also encoded by other DNA sequences in this sample. The V and J genes are TRBV7-2 and TRBJ1-3; no firm D call. This CDR3 comprises 15 residues. CDR1 and CDR2 (germline): SGHTA, FQGNSA. The V and J ends lost 1 base and 0 bases respectively, with 7 bases between them. The CDR3: CASSLGASSGNTIYF. Here the CDR3 DNA reads TGTGCCAGCAGCTTAGGCGCCAGCTCTGGAAACACCATATATTTT.

The rearrangement uses TRBV9 and TRBJ1-3; no clear D. Germline-derived CDR1 and CDR2 are SGDLS and YYNGEE. The CDR3 is made up of 17 amino acids. Deletions cut 0 bases from V and 0 bases from J, with 13 bases between. The CDR3 coding sequence is TGTGCCAGCAGCGTAGACCCGGACGGTCCCTCTGGAAACACCATATATTTT. Amino acids: CASSVDPDGPSGNTIYF.

This clone was picked up one time. This rearrangement joins TRBV28 to TRBJ2-3; 11 bases agree with TRBD2. Germline CDR1 reads MDHEN; CDR2 reads SYDVKM. With 4 bases clipped from V and 0 bases from J, the junction kept 6 bases outside the gene matches. The CDR3 runs to 17 residues. CDR3 region: CASSSARLAGSTDTQYF. As DNA, the CDR3 is TGTGCCAGCAGTTCCGCCCGACTAGCGGGGAGCACAGATACGCAGTATTTT.

The chain's CDR3 is CASSFTGPEQYF. In DNA form, the CDR3 reads TGCGCCAGCAGTTTCACAGGGCCCGAGCAGTACTTC. The V and J genes are TRBV5-1 and TRBJ2-7, with D perhaps matching TRBD1 (6 bases). The length of the CDR3 is 12 residues. Trimming stripped 5 bases from V and 6 bases from J, with 12 bases between. CDR1 is SGHRS and CDR2 is YFSETQ in the germline V gene.

Written as DNA, the CDR3 is TGTGCCAGCAGTCGGGACAGGGTGGGTTTTGTTAGCTATGGCTACACCTTC. It encodes CASSRDRVGFVSYGYTF. The chain uses TRBV2 and TRBJ1-2; TRBD1 aligns across 9 bases. The CDR3 length is 17 residues. Trimming at V came to 5 bases and at J to 4 bases, leaving 14 bases not matched to a gene. Germline V lookup: CDR1 SNHLY, CDR2 FYNNEI.

The chain is built from TRBV5-1 and TRBJ2-2; 7 bases agree with TRBD1. V shed 1 base, J shed 4 bases, and the junction held 4 bases outside the gene matches. This CDR3 is built from 15 residues. The germline V gene has CDR1 SGHRS and CDR2 YFSETQ. The CDR3 here is CASSLPSGGTGELFF. The DNA of the CDR3 is TGCGCCAGCAGCTTGCCGTCAGGGGGCACCGGGGAGCTGTTTTTT.

J is TRBJ2-1 and V is TRBV19; no clear D gene. Trimming left V 4 bases short and J 6 bases short, with 13 bases between. Germline loops: CDR1 LNHDA, CDR2 SQIVND (reference sequence). This CDR3 spans 14 amino acids. Written as DNA, the CDR3 is TGTGCCAGTAGTAAGATCGGTAGCCGCAATGAGCAGTTCTTC. Protein product: CASSKIGSRNEQFF.